The entry that follows covers one TCR beta chain sequence. Its matching antigen is unknown. A read error may produce the germline difference seen at one junction end. The entry originates in a study of cytomegalovirus exposure and HLA in healthy donors. The study's findings and limits: An apparent linkage of common viral pathogens to several of the most significant clusters emerged in a later analysis. Later analysis identified a missense DCLRE1C variant that was linked to TCR beta V- and J-gene trimming.

Germline V gene lookup returns CDR1 SGDLS and CDR2 YYNGEE. The length of the CDR3 is 12 residues. A multiplex PCR was run with 60 Vbeta primers and 13 Jbeta primers. Produced via immunoSEQ multiplex PCR; TCRdb's table is partial and in-frame only. The sample has some 70,000 clones, 60% to 80% seen once. This chain links TRBV9 with TRBJ1-2, with D unresolved. Source material: PBMCs. The clonotype was recovered from a male donor in good health and CMV-seropositive. CDR3 region: CAGSGSGYGYTF. In DNA form, the CDR3 reads TGTGCCGGCAGCGGGTCGGGCTATGGCTACACCTTC.